The clone carrying this TCR beta chain has more than one count but fewer than ten. Its antigen is not known. A universal primer binding site was introduced by template switching. The final cDNA contained unique molecular identifiers. TCRdb used MiXCR to reprocess the 5' RACE reads, holding one entry per CDR3 protein. This sample has hundreds of thousands of distinct CDR3 sequences, with around 5.7% found just once. V was clipped by 2 bases and J by 8 bases, with 9 bases between them. CDR3 length: 12 amino acids. CDR1 LNHNV and CDR2 YYDKDF come from the germline V gene (reference sequence). This entry comes from a study of identical twins. Overall study results and limits: Partly confounded zero-insertion analyses could result from invariant MAIT and iNKT cells. A lower insertion count was a feature of abundant cord blood beta clonotypes, with no such feature in memory repertoires.

V gene TRBV15 combines with J gene TRBJ1-2; tentatively, D is TRBD1 (5 bases). This receptor was taken from a man aged 18 to 29 in good health. The source material was naive T cells sorted from blood. CDR3 nucleotide sequence: TGTGCCACCAGCAGAAACGCAGGGGGCTACACCTTC. Protein sequence: CATSRNAGGYTF.